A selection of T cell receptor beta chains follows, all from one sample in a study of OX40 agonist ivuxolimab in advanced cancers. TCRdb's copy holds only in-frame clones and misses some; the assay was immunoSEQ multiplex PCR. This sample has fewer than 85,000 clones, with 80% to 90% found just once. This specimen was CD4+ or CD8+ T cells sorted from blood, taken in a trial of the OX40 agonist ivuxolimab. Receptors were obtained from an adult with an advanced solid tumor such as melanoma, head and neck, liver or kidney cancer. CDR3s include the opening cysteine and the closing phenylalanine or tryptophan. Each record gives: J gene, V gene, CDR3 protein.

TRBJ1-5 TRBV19 CASSGSNQPQHF
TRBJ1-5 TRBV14 CASSHARLNQPQHF
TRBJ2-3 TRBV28 CASSSYRWGGVTDTQYF
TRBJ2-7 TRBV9 CASSVEGQISSYEQYF
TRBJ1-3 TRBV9 CASSARTGRATAGNTIYF
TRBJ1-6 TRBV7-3 CASSSQGGSPLHF
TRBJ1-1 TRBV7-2 CASSSHRGNEAFF
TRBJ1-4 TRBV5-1 CASSQDRGEEKLFF
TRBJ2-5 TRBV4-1 CASSQGQVQETQYF
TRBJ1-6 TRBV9 CASSPNLGAGPFSNSPLHF
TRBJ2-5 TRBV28 CASSFGQGVQETQYF
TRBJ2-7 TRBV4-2 CASSQYGWDRGNEQYF
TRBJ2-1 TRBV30 CAWSIFGRGVLYNEQFF
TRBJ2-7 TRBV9 CASSDFSGYEQYF
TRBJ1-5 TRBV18 CASSSGQDNQPQHF
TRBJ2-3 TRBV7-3 CASSLNGGSVTDTQYF
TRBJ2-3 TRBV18 CASSPLGGSEDTQYF
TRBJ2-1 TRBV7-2 CASSLWAGATHYNEQFF
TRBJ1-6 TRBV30 CAWSPDDRVYSPLHF
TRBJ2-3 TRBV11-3 CASSSGTSGRTDTQYF
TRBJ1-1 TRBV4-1 CASSRAGHVNTEAFF
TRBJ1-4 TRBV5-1 CASSPLGSTNEKLFF
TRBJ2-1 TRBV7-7 CASSTDRHNEQFF
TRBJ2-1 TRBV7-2 CASSLMRGGNNEQFF
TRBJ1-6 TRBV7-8 CASTLGQFDSPLHF
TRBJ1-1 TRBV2 CASGTGMNTEAFF
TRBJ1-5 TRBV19 CASNDRSGFNQPQHF
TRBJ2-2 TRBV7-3 CASSFVGRNTGELFF
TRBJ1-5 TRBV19 CASSILRVGQPQHF
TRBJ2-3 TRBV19 CASSSGKSTDTQYF
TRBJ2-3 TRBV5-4 CASSPTGTLSTDTQYF
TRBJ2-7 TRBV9 CASSVEAGGISYEQYF
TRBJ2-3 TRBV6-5 CASSQGLAGRDTQYF
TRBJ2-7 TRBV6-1 CASMVRGTYEQYF
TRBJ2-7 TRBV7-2 CASSFAGHYYEQYF
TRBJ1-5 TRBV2 CASSTDGQPQHF
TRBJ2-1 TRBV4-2 CASSQDRASGGNEQFF
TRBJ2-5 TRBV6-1 CASSASGRLETQYF
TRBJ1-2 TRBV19 CASRGPRTSYGYTF
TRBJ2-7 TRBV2 CASSGGVGVYEQYF
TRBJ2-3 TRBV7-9 CASSLEDTQYF
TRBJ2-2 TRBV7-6 CASSLGVRGNTGELFF
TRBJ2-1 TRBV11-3 CASSQQWTGNNEQFF
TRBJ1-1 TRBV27 CASRRDGVNTEAFF
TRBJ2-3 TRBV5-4 CASSSQGSTDTQYF
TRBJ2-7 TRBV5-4 CASSSSSGSYEQYF
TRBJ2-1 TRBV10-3 CAISDPGTSGYNEQFF
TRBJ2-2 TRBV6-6 CASLRYTGELFF
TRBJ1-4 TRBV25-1 CASSPRGANEKLFF
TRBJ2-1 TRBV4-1 CASHYGVTRNNEQFF
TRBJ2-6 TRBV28 CASVTPGANVLTF
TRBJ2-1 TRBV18 CASSGGQGLDNEQFF
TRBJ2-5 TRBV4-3 CASSQGAVVGETQYF
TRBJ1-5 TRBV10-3 CAISGGESQPQHF
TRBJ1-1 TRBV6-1 CASNILPGQKVEAFF
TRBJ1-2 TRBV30 CAWSAGHGGGYTF
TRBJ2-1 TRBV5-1 CASSPSRGSSYNEQFF